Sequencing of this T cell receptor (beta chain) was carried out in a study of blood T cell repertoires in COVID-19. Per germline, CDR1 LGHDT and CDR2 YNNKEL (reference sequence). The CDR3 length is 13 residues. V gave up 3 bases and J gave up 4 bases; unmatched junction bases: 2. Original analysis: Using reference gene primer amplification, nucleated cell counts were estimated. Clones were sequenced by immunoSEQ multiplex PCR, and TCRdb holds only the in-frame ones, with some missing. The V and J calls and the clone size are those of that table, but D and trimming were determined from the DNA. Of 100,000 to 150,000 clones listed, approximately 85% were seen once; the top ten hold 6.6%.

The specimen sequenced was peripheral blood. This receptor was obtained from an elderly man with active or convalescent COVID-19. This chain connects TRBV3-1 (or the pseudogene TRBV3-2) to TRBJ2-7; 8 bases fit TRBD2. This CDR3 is CASSHASGYEQYF. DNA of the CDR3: TGTGCCAGCAGCCATGCTAGCGGGTACGAGCAGTACTTC.